The rows below give T cell receptor beta chains drawn from one sample of a study of blood T cell repertoires in COVID-19. Some clones are missing from TCRdb's copy, which holds only in-frame ones; the method was immunoSEQ multiplex PCR. Among 75,000 to 80,000 clones listed, 65% to 90% were seen once. The sequenced material came from peripheral blood. Receptors originate from a human donor in a cohort sampled during active COVID-19. CDR3s include the opening cysteine and the closing phenylalanine or tryptophan. The order of the fields is V gene, clone size, J gene, D gene, CDR3 DNA, CDR3 protein. A D gene is named only where the DNA matches it firmly. The size of a clone is reported for some rows only, either as once, few or many, or as a class for expanded clones.

V: TRBV18
size: -
J: TRBJ1-5
D: -
DNA: TGTGCCAGCTCACCCGGCACAGGGAACCAGCCCCAGCATTTT
CDR3: CASSPGTGNQPQHF

V: TRBV4-3
size: once
J: TRBJ2-5
D: -
DNA: TGCGCCAGCAGCCAAGACAGGGCAAGGGAGACCCAGTACTTC
CDR3: CASSQDRARETQYF

V: TRBV6-6
size: -
J: TRBJ1-1
D: TRBD1
DNA: TGTGCCAGCAGTTACCCTACGGACAGGTTGAACACTGAAGCTTTCTTT
CDR3: CASSYPTDRLNTEAFF

V: TRBV2
size: -
J: TRBJ1-4
D: TRBD1
DNA: TGTGCCAGCAGTGATAGGACAGGGGATGAAAAACTGTTTTTT
CDR3: CASSDRTGDEKLFF

V: TRBV5-1
size: once
J: TRBJ2-1
D: TRBD2
DNA: TGCGCCAGCAGCTTGGTACTAGCGGGAGGCGGTGAGCAGTTCTTC
CDR3: CASSLVLAGGGEQFF

V: TRBV11-3
size: -
J: TRBJ1-1
D: -
DNA: TGTGCCAGCAGCTTGGGGGGACGGACTGAAGCTTTCTTT
CDR3: CASSLGGRTEAFF

V: TRBV6-2/TRBV6-3
size: -
J: TRBJ2-1
D: -
DNA: TGTGCCAGCAGTTACGATGGCGACTTCTACAATGAGCAGTTCTTC
CDR3: CASSYDGDFYNEQFF

V: TRBV5-4
size: -
J: TRBJ1-2
D: -
DNA: TGTGCCAGCAGCTTGGGCCCTAATTATGGCTACACCTTC
CDR3: CASSLGPNYGYTF

V: TRBV24-1
size: -
J: TRBJ2-7
D: -
DNA: TGTGCCACCAGTGTCCCCCTGGCGGCGATCGAGCAGTACTTC
CDR3: CATSVPLAAIEQYF

V: TRBV4-1
size: -
J: TRBJ2-2
D: TRBD1
DNA: TGCGCCAGCAGCCAACCAGGGGGCCAGAACACCGGGGAGCTGTTTTTT
CDR3: CASSQPGGQNTGELFF

V: TRBV9
size: -
J: TRBJ2-1
D: -
DNA: TGTGCCAGCAGCGTAGGGCGGGGGCTATACAATGAGCAGTTCTTC
CDR3: CASSVGRGLYNEQFF

V: TRBV7-2
size: -
J: TRBJ2-3
D: -
DNA: TGTGCCAGCAGCTTAGGTCCGTTTCGCACAGATACGCAGTATTTT
CDR3: CASSLGPFRTDTQYF

V: TRBV6-5
size: -
J: TRBJ1-1
D: -
DNA: TGTGCCAGCAACGGACAGAACACTGAAGCTTTCTTT
CDR3: CASNGQNTEAFF